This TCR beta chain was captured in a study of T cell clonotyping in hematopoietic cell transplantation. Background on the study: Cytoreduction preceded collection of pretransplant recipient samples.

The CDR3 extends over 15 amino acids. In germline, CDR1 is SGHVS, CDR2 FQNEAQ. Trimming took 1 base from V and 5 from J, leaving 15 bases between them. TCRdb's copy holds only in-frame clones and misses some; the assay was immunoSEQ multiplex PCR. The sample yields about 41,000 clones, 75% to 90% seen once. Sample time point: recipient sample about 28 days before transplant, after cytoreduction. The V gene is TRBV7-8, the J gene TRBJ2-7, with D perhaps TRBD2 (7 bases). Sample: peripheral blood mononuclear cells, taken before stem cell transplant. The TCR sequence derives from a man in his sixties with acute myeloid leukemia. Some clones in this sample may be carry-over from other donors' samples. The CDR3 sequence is CASSLGRGGLNEQYF. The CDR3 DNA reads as TGTGCCAGCAGCTTAGGGAGGGGGGGCCTCAACGAGCAGTACTTC.